The 11 T cell receptor beta chains reported below all come from one sample, sequenced in a study of cytomegalovirus exposure and HLA in healthy donors. 60 Vbeta and 13 Jbeta primers were used in PCR. Profiled with immunoSEQ multiplex PCR; TCRdb holds only in-frame clones, not every one. Recorded here are 87,000 or so clones; the top ten clones represent 15% to 19%. Sequencing used PBMCs. The source is a man in his fifties or sixties in good health and CMV-seropositive.

The chain employs TRBV25-1 and TRBJ1-3; unclear D gene. Trimming removed 4 bases from V and 8 bases from J, with 9 bases in between. The CDR3 loop spans 12 amino acids. CDR1 and CDR2 (germline): MGHDK, SYGVNS. The CDR3 DNA reads as TGTGCCAGCAGTGCGTCTGGGCACACCATATATTTT. Translated: CASSASGHTIYF.

The V gene is TRBV6-5, the J gene TRBJ2-5; D not certain. The J call is uncertain, as TRBJ2-7 better fits the DNA end. The germline gives CDR1 MNHEY, CDR2 SVGAGI. The CDR3 covers 13 residues. Here the CDR3 reads CASSYHARYEQYF. As DNA, the CDR3 is TGTGCCAGCAGTTACCACGCCCGGTACGAGCAGTACTTC.

The chain links TRBV27 to TRBJ1-1; tentatively, D is TRBD1 (5 bases). The ends were cut back, 5 bases at V and 4 bases at J, with 14 bases in the middle. Germline V gene lookup returns CDR1 MNHEY and CDR2 SMNVEV (reference sequence). The CDR3 has 14 residues. This CDR3 is CASSTPTGSTEAFF. CDR3 DNA: TGTGCCAGCAGTACCCCCACAGGAAGCACTGAAGCTTTCTTT.

CDR3 amino acids: CASSPPTGGQGYEQYF. In DNA form, the CDR3 reads TGTGCCAGCTCACCACCTACCGGCGGACAGGGCTACGAGCAGTACTTC. V gene TRBV18 combines with J gene TRBJ2-7; 8 nucleotides line up with TRBD1. This CDR3 has 16 amino acids. Looked up from germline, CDR1 is KGHSH and CDR2 is LQKENI. J lost 3 bases, V lost 0 bases, and 7 bases had no gene match.

The rearrangement uses TRBV7-2 and TRBJ1-1, with a tentative D call TRBD1 (5 bases). Trimming removed 0 bases from V and 4 bases from J, with 12 bases in between. Germline V gene lookup returns CDR1 SGHTA and CDR2 FQGNSA. The CDR3 sequence is 15 residues long. CDR3 DNA sequence: TGTGCCAGCAGCTTAGCTTCACGGGGGAGCACTGAAGCTTTCTTT. Protein: CASSLASRGSTEAFF.

The rearrangement joins TRBV10-2 to TRBJ2-3; TRBD1 matches at 7 bases. The germline V gene has CDR1 WSHSY and CDR2 SAAADI. Trimming removed 8 bases from V and 2 bases from J; junction bases left unmatched: 13. The CDR3 runs to 16 residues. The DNA for the CDR3 is TGCGCCAGCGCCGACCGACAGGGAACTTACACAGATACGCAGTATTTT. It codes for CASADRQGTYTDTQYF.

The chain has TRBV11-2 and TRBJ1-1, with D possibly TRBD1 on 6 matching bases. Per the germline V gene, CDR1 is SGHAT and CDR2 is FQNNGV. V was pared by 5 bases and J by 0 bases, with 10 bases between. CDR3 length: 14 residues. The CDR3 here is CASSPGQMNTEAFF. The CDR3, as DNA: TGTGCCAGCAGCCCTGGACAGATGAACACTGAAGCTTTCTTT.

V gene TRBV7-9 combines with J gene TRBJ1-1; D remains ambiguous. Germline V gene data show CDR1 as SEHNR and CDR2 as FQNEAQ (reference sequence). The CDR3 has 14 amino acids. V was clipped by 4 bases and J by 10 bases, with 19 bases between them. CDR3 in DNA: TGTGCCAGCAGCTCCCGTAGCCCCAGAGAGGGAGCTTTCTTT. This translates into CASSSRSPREGAFF.

V and J are TRBV7-9 and TRBJ2-7, with 8 bases aligning to TRBD1. V lost 1 base and J lost 5; bases outside the gene matches: 4. The CDR3 has 14 residues. Germline CDR1 is SEHNR and CDR2 is FQNEAQ (reference sequence). CDR3 residues: CASSLGTGFNEQYF. The CDR3 nucleotides are TGTGCCAGCAGCTTAGGGACAGGGTTCAACGAGCAGTACTTC.

V gene TRBV7-9 combines with J gene TRBJ1-1, with TRBD1 matching over 11 bases. CDR3 size: 18 residues. The germline V gene has CDR1 SEHNR and CDR2 FQNEAQ (reference sequence). V lost 5 bases, J lost 4 bases, and 15 bases stayed unmatched. For the CDR3, the DNA is TGTGCCAGCAGCCTCCGTCGGACAGGGGGCGAGCGGGGCACTGAAGCTTTCTTT. Its translation: CASSLRRTGGERGTEAFF. Complete variable domain (other parts from reference TRBV7-9 and TRBJ1-1): DTGVSQNPRHKITKRGQNVTFRCDPISEHNRLYWYRQTLGQGPEFLTYFQNEAQLEKSRLLSDRFSAERPKGSFSTLEIQRTEQGDSAMYLCASSLRRTGGERGTEAFFGQGTRLTVV.

The chain links TRBV15 to TRBJ1-1; a possible D gene is TRBD1 (6 bases). CDR1 LNHNV and CDR2 YYDKDF come from the germline V gene (reference sequence). Trimming took off 1 base at V and 5 bases at J, with 14 bases between the two ends. There are 15 residues in the CDR3. CDR3 bases: TGTGCCACCAGCAGAGTCTCAGGGGTCGGGACTGAAGCTTTCTTT. This gives the protein CATSRVSGVGTEAFF.